Reported below is one T cell receptor (beta chain). As yet, its antigen is unknown. The sample comes from a study of regulatory dendritic cells for organ transplantation. Broader study findings: Between individuals, the alloreactive memory CD8+ T cell pool differed considerably. Naive CD4+ and CD8+ repertoires were highly diverse; memory CD8+ was most oligoclonal. Of resting T cell subsets, memory CD8+ had the most alloreactive clonotypes.

V was shortened by 2 bases and J by 6 bases, with 13 bases between the two germline ends. The germline gives CDR1 LNHNV, CDR2 YYDKDF (reference sequence). CDR3 length equals 15 residues. CD4+ or CD8+ T cells were sorted as naive CD45RA+ or memory CD45RO+. The data were produced by immunoSEQ multiplex PCR, yet TCRdb's version contains in-frame clones alone and is incomplete. The repertoire holds 30,000 to 40,000 clones, with 80% to 95% as singletons. J is TRBJ1-4 and V is TRBV15; weak D call: TRBD1 (5 bases). This receptor was identified in a human donor in good health. What was sequenced was naive CD8+ T cells from blood. Subset reported: CD45RA+ naive T cells. The CDR3 sequence: CATSRTRGGDEKLFF. For the CDR3, the DNA is TGTGCCACCAGCAGAACTCGGGGGGGGGATGAAAAACTGTTTTTT.